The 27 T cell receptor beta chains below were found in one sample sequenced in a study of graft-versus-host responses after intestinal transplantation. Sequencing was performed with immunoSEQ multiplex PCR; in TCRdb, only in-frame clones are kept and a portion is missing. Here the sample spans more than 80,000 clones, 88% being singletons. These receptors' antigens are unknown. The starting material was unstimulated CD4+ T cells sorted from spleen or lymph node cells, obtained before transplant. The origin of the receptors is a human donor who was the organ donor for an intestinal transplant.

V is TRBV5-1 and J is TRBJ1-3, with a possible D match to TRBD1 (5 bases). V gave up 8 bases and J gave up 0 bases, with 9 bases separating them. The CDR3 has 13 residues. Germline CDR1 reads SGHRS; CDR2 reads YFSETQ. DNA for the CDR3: TGCGCCAGTCAGACAGCCTCTGGAAACACCATATATTTT. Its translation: CASQTASGNTIYF.

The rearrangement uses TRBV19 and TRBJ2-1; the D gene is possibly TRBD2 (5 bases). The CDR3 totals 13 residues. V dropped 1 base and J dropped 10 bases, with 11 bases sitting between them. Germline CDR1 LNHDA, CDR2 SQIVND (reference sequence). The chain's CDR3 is CASSIGGAWEQFF. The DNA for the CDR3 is TGTGCCAGTAGTATAGGGGGAGCTTGGGAGCAGTTCTTC.

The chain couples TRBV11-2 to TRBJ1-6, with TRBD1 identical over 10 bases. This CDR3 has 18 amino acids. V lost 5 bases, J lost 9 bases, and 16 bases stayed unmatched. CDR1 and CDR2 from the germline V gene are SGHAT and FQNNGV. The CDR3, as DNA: TGTGCCAGCAGCCCGGTCGGGGACAGGGGTACTAGAGGTTCACCCCTCCACTTT. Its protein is CASSPVGDRGTRGSPLHF.

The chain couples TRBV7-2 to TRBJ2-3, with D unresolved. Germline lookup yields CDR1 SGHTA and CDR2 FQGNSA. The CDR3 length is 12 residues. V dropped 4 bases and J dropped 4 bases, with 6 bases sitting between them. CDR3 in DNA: TGTGCCAGCAGCTCTTTCCCAGATACGCAGTATTTT. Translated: CASSSFPDTQYF.

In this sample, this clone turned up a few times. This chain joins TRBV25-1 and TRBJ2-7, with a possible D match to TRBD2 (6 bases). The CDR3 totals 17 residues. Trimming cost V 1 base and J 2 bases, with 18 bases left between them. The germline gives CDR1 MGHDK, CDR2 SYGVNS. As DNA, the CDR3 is TGTGCCAGCAGTGAATTTCTTAGCGTACGGGAGACCTACGAGCAGTACTTC. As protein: CASSEFLSVRETYEQYF.

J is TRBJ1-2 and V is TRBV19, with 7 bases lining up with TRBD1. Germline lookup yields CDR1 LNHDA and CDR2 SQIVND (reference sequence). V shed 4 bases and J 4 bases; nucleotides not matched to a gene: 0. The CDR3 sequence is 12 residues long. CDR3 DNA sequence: TGTGCCAGTAGTACAGGGGGCTATGGCTACACCTTC. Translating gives CASSTGGYGYTF.

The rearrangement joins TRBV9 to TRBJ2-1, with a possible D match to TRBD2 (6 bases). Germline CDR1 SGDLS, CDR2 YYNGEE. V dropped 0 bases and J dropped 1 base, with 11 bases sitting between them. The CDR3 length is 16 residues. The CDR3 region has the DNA TGTGCCAGCAGCGTAGGGACTACCCATTCCTACAATGAGCAGTTCTTC. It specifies CASSVGTTHSYNEQFF.

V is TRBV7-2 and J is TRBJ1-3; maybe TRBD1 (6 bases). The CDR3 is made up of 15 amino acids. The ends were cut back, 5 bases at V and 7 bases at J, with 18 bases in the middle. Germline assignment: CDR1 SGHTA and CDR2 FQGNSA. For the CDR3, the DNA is TGTGCCAGCAGCCCGTCCAGGGGAAGGGGGAACACCATATATTTT. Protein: CASSPSRGRGNTIYF. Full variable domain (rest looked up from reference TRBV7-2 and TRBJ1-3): GAGVSQSPSNKVTEKGKDVELRCDPISGHTALYWYRQSLGQGLEFLIYFQGNSAPDKSGLPSDRFSAERTGGSVSTLTIQRTQQEDSAVYLCASSPSRGRGNTIYFGEGSWLTVV.

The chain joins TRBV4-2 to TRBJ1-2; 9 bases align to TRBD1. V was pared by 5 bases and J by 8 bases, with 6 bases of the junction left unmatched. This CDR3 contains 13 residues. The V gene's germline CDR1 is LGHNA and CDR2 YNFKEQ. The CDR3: CASSGRQGDGYTF. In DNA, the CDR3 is TGTGCCAGCAGCGGACGACAGGGGGACGGCTACACCTTC.

The CDR3 protein is CAWNRQGQKSDTQYF. The CDR3 bases are TGTGCCTGGAACCGACAGGGGCAAAAGTCAGATACGCAGTATTTT. The genes are TRBV30 and TRBJ2-3; TRBD1 aligns across 8 bases. The CDR3 has 15 amino acids. Germline assignment: CDR1 GTSNPN and CDR2 SVGIG (reference sequence). With 4 bases clipped from V and 4 bases from J, the junction kept 10 bases outside the gene matches.

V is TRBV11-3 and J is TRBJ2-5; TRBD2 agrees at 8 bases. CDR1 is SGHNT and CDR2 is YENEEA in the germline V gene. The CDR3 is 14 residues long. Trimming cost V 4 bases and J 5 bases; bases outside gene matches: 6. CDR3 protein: CASSWVAGTETQYF. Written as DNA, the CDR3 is TGTGCCAGCAGCTGGGTAGCGGGGACGGAGACCCAGTACTTC.

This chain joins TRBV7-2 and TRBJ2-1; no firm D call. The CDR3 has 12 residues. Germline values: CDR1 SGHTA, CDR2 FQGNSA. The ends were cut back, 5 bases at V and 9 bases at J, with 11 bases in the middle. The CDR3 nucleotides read TGTGCCAGCAGCCCCCCCGCGGTTGAGCAGTTCTTC. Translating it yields CASSPPAVEQFF.

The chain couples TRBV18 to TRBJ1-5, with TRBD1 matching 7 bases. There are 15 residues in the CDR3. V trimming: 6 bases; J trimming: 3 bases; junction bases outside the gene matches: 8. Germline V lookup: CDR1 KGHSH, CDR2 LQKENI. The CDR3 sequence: CASSLGTVLNQPQHF. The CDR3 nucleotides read TGTGCCAGCTCCTTAGGGACAGTACTCAATCAGCCCCAGCATTTT.

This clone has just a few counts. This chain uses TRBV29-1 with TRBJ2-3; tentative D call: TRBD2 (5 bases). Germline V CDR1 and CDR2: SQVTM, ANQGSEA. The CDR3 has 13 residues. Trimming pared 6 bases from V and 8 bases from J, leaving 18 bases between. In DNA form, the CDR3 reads TGCAGCGTGCGGGCATCCAGCCTGGTTACGCAGTATTTT. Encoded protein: CSVRASSLVTQYF.

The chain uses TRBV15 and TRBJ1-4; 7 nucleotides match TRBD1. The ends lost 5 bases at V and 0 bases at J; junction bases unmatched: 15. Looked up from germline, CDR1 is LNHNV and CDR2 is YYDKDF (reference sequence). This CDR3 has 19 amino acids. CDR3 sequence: CATSLNPGQIFATNEKLFF. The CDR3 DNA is TGTGCCACCAGCCTAAATCCGGGACAGATATTTGCAACTAATGAAAAACTGTTTTTT.

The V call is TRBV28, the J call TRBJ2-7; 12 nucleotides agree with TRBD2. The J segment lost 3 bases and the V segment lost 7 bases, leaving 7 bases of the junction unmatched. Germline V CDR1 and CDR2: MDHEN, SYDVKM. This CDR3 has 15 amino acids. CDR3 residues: CASIPSGRAGYEQYF. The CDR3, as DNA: TGTGCCAGCATTCCTAGCGGGAGGGCCGGCTACGAGCAGTACTTC.

CDR3 residues: CASSVVPGRGPKETQYF. The DNA of the CDR3 is TGTGCCAGCAGCGTAGTCCCCGGCCGAGGGCCTAAAGAGACCCAGTACTTC. The chain has TRBV9 and TRBJ2-5; D might be TRBD2 (5 bases). The CDR3 runs 17 residues. The germline CDR1 and CDR2 sequences are SGDLS and YYNGEE. The V end lost 0 bases, the J end lost 3 bases, and 18 bases lay between the germline ends.

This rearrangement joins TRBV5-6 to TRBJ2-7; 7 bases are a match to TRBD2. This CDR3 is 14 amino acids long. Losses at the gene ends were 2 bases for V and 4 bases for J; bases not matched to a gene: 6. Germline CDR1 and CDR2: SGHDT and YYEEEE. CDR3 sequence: CASSFGLAVYEQYF. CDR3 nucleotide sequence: TGTGCCAGCAGCTTTGGGCTAGCGGTTTACGAGCAGTACTTC.

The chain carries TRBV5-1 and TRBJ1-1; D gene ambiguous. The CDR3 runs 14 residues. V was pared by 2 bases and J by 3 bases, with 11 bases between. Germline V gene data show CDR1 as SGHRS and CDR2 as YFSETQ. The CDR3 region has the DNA TGCGCCAGCAGCTTAGGCAGGCAGGACACTGAAGCTTTCTTT. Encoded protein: CASSLGRQDTEAFF.

CDR3 nucleotide sequence: TGTGCCAGCAGCCCGGACAGGGACTATGGCTACACCTTC. Encoded protein: CASSPDRDYGYTF. The genes are TRBV11-3 and TRBJ1-2; TRBD1 matches 8 bases. Germline V gene data show CDR1 as SGHNT and CDR2 as YENEEA. The CDR3 has 13 amino acids. J gave up 3 bases and V 5 bases, and 2 bases lay outside the gene matches.

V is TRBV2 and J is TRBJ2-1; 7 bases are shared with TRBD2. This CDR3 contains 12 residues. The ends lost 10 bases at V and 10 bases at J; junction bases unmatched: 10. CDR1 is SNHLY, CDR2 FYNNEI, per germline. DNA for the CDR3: TGTGCCATCCCGGGACTAACGGGGGAGCAGTTCTTC. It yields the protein CAIPGLTGEQFF.

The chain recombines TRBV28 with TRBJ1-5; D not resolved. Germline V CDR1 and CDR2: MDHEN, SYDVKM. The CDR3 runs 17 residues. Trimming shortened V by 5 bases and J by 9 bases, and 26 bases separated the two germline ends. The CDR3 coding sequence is TGTGCCAGCAGTCTCCGGTCGCCCGGGGTCTTTTCCCGGCCCCAGCATTTT. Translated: CASSLRSPGVFSRPQHF.

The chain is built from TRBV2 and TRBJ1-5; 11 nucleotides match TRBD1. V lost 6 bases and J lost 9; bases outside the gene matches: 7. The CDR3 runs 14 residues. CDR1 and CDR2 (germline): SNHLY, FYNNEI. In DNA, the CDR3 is TGTGCCAGCAGGGGACAGGGGGGGATTTCGCCCCAGCATTTT. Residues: CASRGQGGISPQHF.

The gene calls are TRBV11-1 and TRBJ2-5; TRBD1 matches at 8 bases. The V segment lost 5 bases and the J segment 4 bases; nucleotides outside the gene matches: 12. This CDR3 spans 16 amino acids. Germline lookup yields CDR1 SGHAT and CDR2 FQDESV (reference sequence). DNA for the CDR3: TGTGCCAGCAGCCCGAAAGGCAGGGGGCGTATAGAGACCCAGTACTTC. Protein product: CASSPKGRGRIETQYF.

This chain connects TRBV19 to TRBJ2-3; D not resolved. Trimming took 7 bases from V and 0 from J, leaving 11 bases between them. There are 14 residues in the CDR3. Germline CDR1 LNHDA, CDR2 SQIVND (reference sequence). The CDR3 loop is CASKSTHSTDTQYF. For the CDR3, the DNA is TGTGCCAGTAAAAGCACCCACAGCACAGATACGCAGTATTTT.

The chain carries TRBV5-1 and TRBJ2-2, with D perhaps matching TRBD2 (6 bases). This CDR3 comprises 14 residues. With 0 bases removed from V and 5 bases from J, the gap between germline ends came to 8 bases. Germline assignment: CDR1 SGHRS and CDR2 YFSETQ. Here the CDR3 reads CASSLGGETGELFF. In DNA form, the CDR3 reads TGCGCCAGCAGCTTGGGGGGGGAGACCGGGGAGCTGTTTTTT.

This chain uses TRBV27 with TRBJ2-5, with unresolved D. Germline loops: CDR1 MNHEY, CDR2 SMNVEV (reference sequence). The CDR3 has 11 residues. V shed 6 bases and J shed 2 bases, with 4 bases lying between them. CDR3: CASRRQETQYF. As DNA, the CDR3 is TGTGCCAGCAGACGGCAAGAGACCCAGTACTTC.